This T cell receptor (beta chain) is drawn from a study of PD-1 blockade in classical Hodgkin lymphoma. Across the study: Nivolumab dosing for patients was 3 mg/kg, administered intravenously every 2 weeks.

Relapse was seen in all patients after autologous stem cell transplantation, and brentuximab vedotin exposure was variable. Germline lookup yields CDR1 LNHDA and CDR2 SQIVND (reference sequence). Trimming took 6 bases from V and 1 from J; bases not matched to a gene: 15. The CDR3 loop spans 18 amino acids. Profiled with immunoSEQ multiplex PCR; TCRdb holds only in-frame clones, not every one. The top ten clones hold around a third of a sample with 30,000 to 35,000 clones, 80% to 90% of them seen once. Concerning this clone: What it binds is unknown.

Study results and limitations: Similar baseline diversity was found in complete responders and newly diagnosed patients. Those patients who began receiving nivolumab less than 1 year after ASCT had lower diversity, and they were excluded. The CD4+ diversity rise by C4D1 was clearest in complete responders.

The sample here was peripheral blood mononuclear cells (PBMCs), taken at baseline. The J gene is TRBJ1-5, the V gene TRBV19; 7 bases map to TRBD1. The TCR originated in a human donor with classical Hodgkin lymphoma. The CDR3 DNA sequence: TGTGCCAGTAGCGCCATGAGACAGGGAGGGCCAAGCAATCAGCCCCAGCATTTT. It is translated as CASSAMRQGGPSNQPQHF.